These T cell receptor beta chains were read from a single sample in a study of blood T cell repertoires in COVID-19. Using immunoSEQ multiplex PCR, the repertoire was profiled, and TCRdb retains in-frame clones only, with some absent. The sample shows roughly 330,000 clones, 65% to 85% of them seen only once. Sequences were obtained from peripheral blood. The receptors stem from a woman aged 45 to 65 with acute or convalescent COVID-19. Each CDR3 is given with its conserved first and last residue.

J gene: TRBJ2-3
V gene: TRBV18
CDR3 protein: CASSPPGRADTQYF

J gene: TRBJ2-7
V gene: TRBV5-6
CDR3 protein: CASSLGLVVQQYF

J gene: TRBJ2-1
V gene: TRBV2
CDR3 protein: CASSDPASSYNEQFF

J gene: TRBJ2-2
V gene: TRBV12-5
CDR3 protein: CASGAGVSAGELFF

J gene: TRBJ1-3
V gene: TRBV5-1
CDR3 protein: CASSPAGVAGNTIYF

J gene: TRBJ2-5
V gene: TRBV12-3/TRBV12-4
CDR3 protein: CASTLGREGAQYF

J gene: TRBJ1-2
V gene: TRBV3-1/TRBV3-2
CDR3 protein: CASSQGQGHGYTF

J gene: TRBJ1-2
V gene: TRBV5-1
CDR3 protein: CASSFQGDGYTF

J gene: TRBJ1-2
V gene: TRBV19
CDR3 protein: CASSIGTGNGYTF

J gene: TRBJ2-7
V gene: TRBV6-5
CDR3 protein: CASTPDRSPYEQYF

J gene: TRBJ2-3
V gene: TRBV21-1
CDR3 protein: CASSTPERTGATDTQYF

J gene: TRBJ1-5
V gene: TRBV6-5
CDR3 protein: CASSSYQPQHF

J gene: TRBJ1-5
V gene: TRBV18
CDR3 protein: CASSPSANQPQHF

J gene: TRBJ2-1
V gene: TRBV5-1
CDR3 protein: CASSLISKEGEQFF

J gene: TRBJ2-2
V gene: TRBV30
CDR3 protein: CAWMGGRLAGELFF

J gene: TRBJ2-3
V gene: TRBV29-1
CDR3 protein: CSVGLKRQGSADTQYF

J gene: TRBJ2-7
V gene: TRBV29-1
CDR3 protein: CSVGLAGDRNEQYF

J gene: TRBJ2-1
V gene: TRBV11-3
CDR3 protein: CASSLDPRGGRTFF

J gene: TRBJ2-2
V gene: TRBV2
CDR3 protein: CASSESGSGELFF

J gene: TRBJ2-3
V gene: TRBV19
CDR3 protein: CASSGGLAGTPSTDTQYF

J gene: TRBJ1-1
V gene: TRBV18
CDR3 protein: CASSPRASGWLTEAFF

J gene: TRBJ2-7
V gene: TRBV7-2
CDR3 protein: CASSLGGSGSSEQYF

J gene: TRBJ1-2
V gene: TRBV5-1
CDR3 protein: CASSGGTGPYYGYTF

J gene: TRBJ2-5
V gene: TRBV4-3
CDR3 protein: CASSQAGFETQYF

J gene: TRBJ2-5
V gene: TRBV29-1
CDR3 protein: CSVDLWTGGKETQYF

J gene: TRBJ2-7
V gene: TRBV9
CDR3 protein: CASSHNPGQGAYEQYF